This TCR beta chain is drawn from a study of T cells in Graves' hyperthyroidism and ophthalmopathy. The length of the CDR3 is 15 residues. The V gene's germline CDR1 is LNHDA and CDR2 SQIVND (reference sequence). V dropped 7 bases and J dropped 5; count of bases not matched to a gene: 12. Amplification of TCR beta CDR3 regions was performed using RNA transcripts as template. Initially, a first-round RT-PCR of the TCR CDR3 employed the HTBI primer set. TCRdb redid the calling of the multiplex PCR reads with MiXCR, one entry per CDR3 protein. The sample yields about 290,000 distinct CDR3 sequences, roughly an eighth seen once. This clonotype was seen repeatedly, ten times or more.

The sequence was collected from a middle-aged woman with Graves' hyperthyroidism. The sequenced material came from blood. The chain combines TRBV19 with TRBJ1-2; TRBD1 aligns across 8 bases. The CDR3 DNA is TGTGCCAGTACCGCCGACAGGGGAAGAGGGTATGGCTACACCTTC. Translating it yields CASTADRGRGYGYTF.